These 25 T cell receptor beta chains were sequenced from one sample in a study of naive and memory T cell subsets. Two oligonucleotides, mixed equimolar, formed the beta constant-region primer covering TRBC1 and TRBC2. TCRdb independently ran MiXCR on the UMI-ligation and nested PCR reads; one entry per CDR3 protein. Of 89,000 or so distinct CDR3 sequences listed, roughly 13% are singletons. Sequenced sample: central memory CD4+ T cells from blood. The receptors stem from a human donor in good health.

This clonotype has a handful of counts. This sequence joins TRBV12-3 or TRBV12-4 and TRBJ2-4; 9 bases are shared with TRBD2. Trimming at V came to 3 bases and at J to 6 bases, leaving 3 bases not matched to a gene. This CDR3 spans 14 amino acids. The CDR3 sequence: CASSLTSGRNIQYF. The DNA of the CDR3 is TGTGCCAGCAGTTTGACTAGCGGAAGAAACATTCAGTACTTC.

The chain employs TRBV5-5 and TRBJ2-7; D perhaps matches TRBD1 (5 bases). V was cut by 0 bases and J by 2 bases, with 6 bases left in between. Germline V gives CDR1 SGHKS, CDR2 YYEKEE (reference sequence). The CDR3 covers 13 residues. CDR3 loop: CASSLETAYEQYF. The CDR3 DNA is TGTGCCAGCAGCTTGGAGACAGCCTACGAGCAGTACTTC.

The rearrangement links TRBV7-9 to TRBJ2-1; D unclear. V was shortened by 1 base and J by 9 bases, with 16 bases between the two germline ends. The CDR3 totals 15 residues. Germline V gene lookup returns CDR1 SEHNR and CDR2 FQNEAQ (reference sequence). CDR3 DNA: TGTGCCAGCAGCTTAGAAGCAGCCCTCTCCCGTGAGCAGTTCTTC. It encodes CASSLEAALSREQFF.

The table lists this clonotype with a few counts. The V and J genes are TRBV5-6 and TRBJ1-2, with 8 bases lining up with TRBD1. In germline, CDR1 is SGHDT, CDR2 YYEEEE. Trimming cost V 3 bases and J 4 bases; bases outside gene matches: 8. The CDR3 totals 15 residues. CDR3 sequence (DNA): TGTGCCAGCAGCTACGGACAGGGAACGGGCTATGGCTACACCTTC. Residues: CASSYGQGTGYGYTF. The full variable domain, rest sourced from reference TRBV5-6 and TRBJ1-2, is DAGVTQSPTHLIKTRGQQVTLRCSPKSGHDTVSWYQQALGQGPQFIFQYYEEEERQRGNFPDRFSGHQFPNYSSELNVNALLLGDSALYLCASSYGQGTGYGYTFGSGTRLTVV.

This chain links TRBV9 with TRBJ2-6; tentatively, D is TRBD1 (6 bases). The V end was cut by 3 bases, the J end by 3 bases, with 13 bases between. The CDR3 has 16 amino acids. Germline V gene data show CDR1 as SGDLS and CDR2 as YYNGEE. This CDR3 reads CASSATQGSGANVLTF. The CDR3 coding sequence is TGTGCCAGCAGCGCGACACAGGGTAGTGGGGCCAACGTCCTGACTTTC.

The chain is built from TRBV27 and TRBJ1-4; possible D gene TRBD1, 5 bases. Between the trimmed V and J ends, which lost 4 bases and 5 bases, there was a span of 17 bases. Germline V gives CDR1 MNHEY, CDR2 SMNVEV (reference sequence). There are 16 residues in the CDR3. CDR3 bases: TGTGCCAGCAGTTCTTACTTGGGACGGCCGAATGAAAAACTGTTTTTT. It is translated as CASSSYLGRPNEKLFF.

The chain employs TRBV7-3 and TRBJ2-3, with TRBD2 identical over 14 bases. Losses at the gene ends were 1 base for V and 2 bases for J; bases not matched to a gene: 11. CDR3 size: 20 residues. Per the germline V gene, CDR1 is SGHTA and CDR2 is FQGTGA. DNA of the CDR3: TGTGCCAGCAGCTTAAGGGGAGGGACTAGCGGGAGTTCCTTCACAGATACGCAGTATTTT. Translating it yields CASSLRGGTSGSSFTDTQYF.

The V call is TRBV6-1, the J call TRBJ2-3; D not certain. With 11 bases removed from V and 3 bases from J, the gap between germline ends came to 15 bases. The germline gives CDR1 MNHNS, CDR2 SASEGT. This CDR3 spans 13 amino acids. CDR3: CAAARSMTDTQYF. Here the CDR3 DNA reads TGTGCCGCCGCCCGGAGTATGACAGATACGCAGTATTTT.

This clonotype was recorded at least ten times. The V and J genes are TRBV9 and TRBJ2-7; D uncertain. V lost 3 bases and J 6 bases, leaving 13 bases between the germline ends. The CDR3 is made up of 13 amino acids. CDR1 SGDLS and CDR2 YYNGEE come from the germline V gene. The CDR3: CASSAPPLAEQYF. For the CDR3, the DNA is TGTGCCAGCAGCGCTCCCCCCCTGGCCGAGCAGTACTTC. Complete variable domain (other parts from reference TRBV9 and TRBJ2-7): DSGVTQTPKHLITATGQRVTLRCSPRSGDLSVYWYQQSLDQGLQFLIQYYNGEERAKGNILERFSAQQFPDLHSELNLSSLELGDSALYFCASSAPPLAEQYFGPGTRLTVT.

In this sample, this clonotype turned up a few times. V and J are TRBV3-1 and TRBJ2-7; possible D gene TRBD1, 5 bases. CDR1 LGHDT and CDR2 YNNKEL come from the germline V gene (reference sequence). The CDR3 sequence is 15 residues long. The germline V and J ends were trimmed by 4 bases and 2 bases, with 15 bases remaining between them. The CDR3 here is CASSRSRVQAYEQYF. In nucleotides, the CDR3 is TGTGCCAGCAGCCGATCCAGGGTACAGGCCTACGAGCAGTACTTC.

The rearrangement uses TRBV18 and TRBJ2-2; D not certain. The CDR3 length is 15 residues. Germline V lookup: CDR1 KGHSH, CDR2 LQKENI. V dropped 1 base and J dropped 0 bases, with 6 bases sitting between them. CDR3 amino acids: CASSPLTANTGELFF. The CDR3 DNA reads TGTGCCAGCTCACCACTGACTGCGAACACCGGGGAGCTGTTTTTT.

This clonotype was observed a handful of times. The rearrangement links TRBV6-1 to TRBJ2-1, with 14 bases matching TRBD2. Per germline, CDR1 MNHNS and CDR2 SASEGT. V dropped 2 bases and J dropped 4; count of bases not matched to a gene: 13. This CDR3 spans 20 amino acids. CDR3 in amino acids: CASSEKGGPGTSGRYNEQFF. The CDR3, as DNA: TGTGCCAGCAGTGAAAAGGGGGGGCCAGGGACTAGCGGGAGATACAATGAGCAGTTCTTC.

V gene TRBV7-9 combines with J gene TRBJ2-7, with D possibly being TRBD1 (5 bases). The V gene's germline CDR1 is SEHNR and CDR2 FQNEAQ (reference sequence). V lost 3 bases and J lost 2, with 8 bases in between. The CDR3 length is 13 residues. CDR3: CASSLTETYEQYF. Here the CDR3 DNA reads TGTGCCAGCAGCTTGACAGAGACCTACGAGCAGTACTTC.

The chain joins TRBV6-6 to TRBJ2-7; no definite D call. This CDR3 comprises 12 residues. Germline CDR1 reads MNHNY; CDR2 reads SVGAGI (reference sequence). V gave up 4 bases and J gave up 6 bases, with 10 bases separating them. Written as DNA, the CDR3 is TGTGCCAGCAGTTCGATGGTTGCCGAGCAGTACTTC. Its translation: CASSSMVAEQYF.

The V and J genes are TRBV12-3 or TRBV12-4 and TRBJ2-2; no clear D gene. The germline V and J ends were trimmed by 3 bases and 1 base, with 12 bases remaining between them. CDR3 length: 16 amino acids. The CDR3 DNA sequence: TGTGCCAGCAGTTTTGAGACCACAAAGAACACCGGGGAGCTGTTTTTT. Its translation: CASSFETTKNTGELFF.

There are a few counts of this clonotype. The gene calls are TRBV20-1 and TRBJ1-4; the D is unclear. V shed 0 bases and J shed 8 bases, with 13 bases lying between them. Germline CDR1 is DFQATT and CDR2 is SNEGSKA (reference sequence). The CDR3 runs to 14 residues. As DNA, the CDR3 is TGCAGTGCTAGAGAATCGGTGGGTGGGGAAAAACTGTTTTTT. Protein sequence: CSARESVGGEKLFF.

This clonotype has more than one count but fewer than ten. The chain is built from TRBV20-1 and TRBJ1-6; D possibly corresponds to TRBD1 (5 bases). From germline, CDR1 is DFQATT and CDR2 SNEGSKA (reference sequence). The V end lost 1 base, the J end lost 2 bases, and 12 bases lay between the germline ends. This CDR3 contains 16 residues. The CDR3 is CSARGTGTPYNSPLHF. The CDR3 bases are TGCAGTGCTAGAGGGACGGGGACCCCCTATAATTCACCCCTCCACTTT.

The chain combines TRBV4-1 with TRBJ1-4; D unresolved. V was clipped by 0 bases and J by 8 bases, with 7 bases between them. CDR3 size: 13 residues. CDR1 and CDR2 (germline): MGHRA, YSYEKL. CDR3 nucleotide sequence: TGCGCCAGCAGCCAAGATAGAGGAGAAAAACTGTTTTTT. It codes for CASSQDRGEKLFF.

The rearrangement uses TRBV7-2 and TRBJ2-7; D gene unclear. Germline lookup yields CDR1 SGHTA and CDR2 FQGNSA. CDR3 length: 15 residues. V lost 4 bases to trimming and J lost 0 bases, with 13 bases between them. The CDR3: CASSSHWTDSYEQYF. In nucleotides, the CDR3 is TGTGCCAGCAGCTCCCACTGGACGGACTCCTACGAGCAGTACTTC.

The chain is built from TRBV24-1 and TRBJ2-3; TRBD2 matches 11 bases. With V trimmed by 5 bases and J by 4 bases, 10 bases remained unmatched. The germline V gene has CDR1 KGHDR and CDR2 SFDVKD. This CDR3 has 17 amino acids. CDR3 DNA: TGTGCCACCAGTGTTGGTAGCGGGAGGGTCGGCTCAGATACGCAGTATTTT. Encoded protein: CATSVGSGRVGSDTQYF.

The genes are TRBV7-2 and TRBJ2-7; 9 bases align to TRBD1. Germline V gene sequence: CDR1 SGHTA, CDR2 FQGNSA. Trimming took 4 bases from V and 2 from J; bases not matched to a gene: 3. The CDR3 is 14 amino acids. The CDR3 DNA follows: TGTGCCAGCAGCTACAGGGGGCGTCCCTACGAGCAGTACTTC. Amino acid sequence: CASSYRGRPYEQYF.

This clonotype was seen at least ten times. The chain is built from TRBV7-9 and TRBJ1-1; tentative D call: TRBD1 (6 bases). Deletions cut 5 bases from V and 1 base from J, with 23 bases between. Germline CDR1 and CDR2: SEHNR and FQNEAQ (reference sequence). CDR3 size: 18 residues. CDR3 sequence reads: CASSPQLPLRQENTEAFF. Here the CDR3 DNA reads TGTGCCAGCAGCCCTCAATTACCCCTTAGACAGGAGAACACTGAAGCTTTCTTT.

This clonotype was observed a handful of times. The V gene is TRBV5-1, the J gene TRBJ2-2; D possibly corresponds to TRBD2 (5 bases). Germline V gene lookup returns CDR1 SGHRS and CDR2 YFSETQ. CDR3 length: 15 residues. The V end was cut by 7 bases, the J end by 3 bases, with 16 bases between. The CDR3 is CASGSRPSDTGELFF. CDR3 DNA: TGCGCCAGCGGGAGTAGACCATCGGACACCGGGGAGCTGTTTTTT.

Only a few counts were recorded for this clonotype. The rearrangement links TRBV14 to TRBJ2-1; TRBD2 matches 9 bases. The CDR3 has 15 residues. V was pared by 5 bases and J by 5 bases, with 7 bases of the junction left unmatched. Germline values: CDR1 SGHDN, CDR2 FVKESK. The DNA for the CDR3 is TGTGCCAGCAGCGGGATGAGCGGGAGGAACAATGAGCAGTTCTTC. This sequence encodes CASSGMSGRNNEQFF.

A few counts support this clonotype. J is TRBJ1-5 and V is TRBV20-1, with 8 bases fitting TRBD1. The CDR3 is 15 residues long. Trimming cost V 3 bases and J 0 bases; bases outside gene matches: 4. Germline V gives CDR1 DFQATT, CDR2 SNEGSKA (reference sequence). CDR3 bases: TGCAGTGCTAGGCAGACAGGGGCTAGCAATCAGCCCCAGCATTTT. Protein product: CSARQTGASNQPQHF.